The 22 T cell receptor beta chains presented below share a single source sample, sequenced in a study of T cell responses to AZD1222 COVID-19 vaccine. Generated by immunoSEQ multiplex PCR, the TCRdb table keeps only in-frame clones and is missing some. The table records approximately 170,000 clones, just over 90% of them present only once. Here the sequenced sample was peripheral blood, taken on day 0 of AZD1222 vaccination. Receptor source: an adult in good health.

The rearrangement links TRBV20-1 to TRBJ1-2; 7 nucleotides line up with TRBD1. J was trimmed by 4 bases and V by 3 bases; bases with no gene match: 8. The CDR3 contains 14 residues. Germline CDR1 and CDR2: DFQATT and SNEGSKA (reference sequence). The DNA for the CDR3 is TGCAGTGCTAGTTCAGGACAGGCAAGCTATGGCTACACCTTC. This encodes CSASSGQASYGYTF.

The rearrangement uses TRBV7-2 and TRBJ1-6; D remains unclear. Trimming removed 3 bases from V and 7 bases from J, with 16 bases in between. The CDR3 is 16 amino acids. Germline V gene data show CDR1 as SGHTA and CDR2 as FQGNSA. CDR3 protein: CASSLVQILMNSPLHF. The DNA of the CDR3 is TGTGCCAGCAGCTTGGTCCAAATCCTGATGAATTCACCCCTCCACTTT.

This clone was recorded once. The chain links TRBV7-7 to TRBJ2-3; 7 bases line up with TRBD2. The V segment lost 1 base and the J segment 3 bases; nucleotides outside the gene matches: 4. The CDR3 runs 15 residues. CDR1 SSHAT and CDR2 FNYEAQ come from the germline V gene (reference sequence). CDR3 amino acids: CASSLDQAGTDTQYF. In DNA, the CDR3 is TGTGCCAGCAGCTTAGATCAAGCGGGGACAGATACGCAGTATTTT.

This chain links TRBV5-4 with TRBJ2-7; 12 nucleotides agree with TRBD2. The length of the CDR3 is 19 residues. Germline assignment: CDR1 SGHNT and CDR2 YYREEE (reference sequence). J lost 7 bases, V lost 0 bases, and 17 bases had no gene match. CDR3 bases: TGTGCCAGCAGCTTGGCCGCACTAGCGGGAGGTCCCCCTCTGAGTGAGCAGTACTTC. Protein product: CASSLAALAGGPPLSEQYF.

This chain links TRBV25-1 with TRBJ1-3; possibly TRBD1 for D (5 bases). The V end lost 6 bases, the J end lost 8 bases, and 14 bases lay between the germline ends. The CDR3 spans 13 residues. CDR1 is MGHDK, CDR2 SYGVNS, per germline. The CDR3: CASRGVGGDTIYF. The CDR3 DNA reads as TGTGCCAGCAGGGGGGTTGGGGGAGACACCATATATTTT.

This CDR3 reads CAISETIDEQFF. The DNA of the CDR3 is TGTGCCATCAGTGAGACGATAGATGAGCAGTTCTTC. The chain uses TRBV10-3 and TRBJ2-1; D is ambiguous. This CDR3 region has 12 residues. Germline V gene data show CDR1 as ENHRY and CDR2 as SYGVKD. V was cut by 2 bases and J by 8 bases, with 7 bases left in between.

The chain combines TRBV19 with TRBJ2-1; D may match TRBD1 or TRBD2 (5 bases each). The CDR3 loop spans 15 amino acids. Germline V gene lookup returns CDR1 LNHDA and CDR2 SQIVND (reference sequence). V was cut by 5 bases and J by 10 bases, with 21 bases left in between. The CDR3, as DNA: TGTGCCAGTAGTTTTACCGGGACGGCGGATGGGGAGCAGTTCTTC. Its protein product is CASSFTGTADGEQFF.

The chain uses TRBV2 and TRBJ1-2; 8 bases are shared with TRBD1. The V segment lost 5 bases and the J segment 8 bases; nucleotides outside the gene matches: 16. The germline V gene has CDR1 SNHLY and CDR2 FYNNEI. CDR3 length: 16 amino acids. The CDR3 nucleotides read TGTGCCAGCAGTTACACCGAGTGGACAGGGTTCGAAGGCTACACCTTC. This codes for CASSYTEWTGFEGYTF.

The CDR3 DNA reads TGCGCCAGCAGACCGAGGGCGGGGGACAGAGTAAACACCGGGGAGCTGTTTTTT. This sequence encodes CASRPRAGDRVNTGELFF. The genes are TRBV5-1 and TRBJ2-2; tentatively, D is TRBD1 or TRBD2 (7 bases each). V was pared by 5 bases and J by 2 bases, with 22 bases between. The CDR3 contains 18 residues. CDR1 SGHRS and CDR2 YFSETQ come from the germline V gene.

The chain links TRBV20-1 to TRBJ2-1; 14 bases are a match to TRBD2. The CDR3 covers 15 residues. The junction had 2 bases not matched to a gene; V was cut back by 3 bases and J by 4 bases. Looked up from germline, CDR1 is DFQATT and CDR2 is SNEGSKA (reference sequence). CDR3 sequence (DNA): TGCAGTGCTAGTGGGACTAGCGGGGGATACAATGAGCAGTTCTTC. It specifies CSASGTSGGYNEQFF.

This clone was seen just once. The rearrangement uses TRBV18 and TRBJ1-1, with D tentatively TRBD1 (6 bases). Trimming removed 3 bases from V and 1 base from J, with 18 bases in between. The CDR3 has 17 amino acids. The germline V gene encodes CDR1 KGHSH and CDR2 LQKENI. In DNA, the CDR3 is TGTGCCAGCTCACCTCGACCAGGGGTTCTAGAGAACACTGAAGCTTTCTTT. Translation: CASSPRPGVLENTEAFF.

The CDR3 region has the DNA TGTGCCAGTAGTGGTACAAGGAACACCGGGGAGCTGTTTTTT. This translates into CASSGTRNTGELFF. The rearrangement uses TRBV19 and TRBJ2-2; no definite D call. The CDR3 loop spans 14 amino acids. In germline, CDR1 is LNHDA, CDR2 SQIVND (reference sequence). The V end lost 5 bases, the J end lost 1 base, and 8 bases lay between the germline ends.

The V gene is TRBV5-1, the J gene TRBJ1-1, with D unresolved. This CDR3 is built from 12 residues. V was pared by 0 bases and J by 7 bases, with 7 bases between. Germline V gene sequence: CDR1 SGHRS, CDR2 YFSETQ. DNA for the CDR3: TGCGCCAGCAGCTTGGTGGAGGGTGAAGCTTTCTTT. It is translated as CASSLVEGEAFF.

The chain has TRBV6-1 and TRBJ2-7; 10 bases match TRBD2. V was pared by 1 base and J by 3 bases, with 6 bases of the junction left unmatched. Germline V gene sequence: CDR1 MNHNS, CDR2 SASEGT. The CDR3 length is 16 residues. The CDR3 bases are TGTGCCAGCAGTGAAGGCCCTAGCGGGGGTCTCTACGAGCAGTACTTC. The encoded protein is CASSEGPSGGLYEQYF.

The chain is built from TRBV25-1 and TRBJ1-2, with 7 positions matching TRBD1. In germline, CDR1 is MGHDK, CDR2 SYGVNS. The CDR3 runs 11 residues. With V trimmed by 6 bases and J by 10 bases, 5 bases remained unmatched. The CDR3: CASRIGTDYTF. CDR3 nucleotides: TGTGCCAGCAGGATAGGGACAGACTACACCTTC.

The chain employs TRBV5-4 and TRBJ2-3; 7 nucleotides match TRBD2. V lost 0 bases, J lost 2 bases, and 3 bases stayed unmatched. This CDR3 has 15 amino acids. Germline CDR1 is SGHNT and CDR2 is YYREEE (reference sequence). CDR3 region: CASSLASGDTDTQYF. The CDR3 nucleotides are TGTGCCAGCAGCTTGGCTAGCGGAGACACAGATACGCAGTATTTT.

The J gene is TRBJ2-1, the V gene TRBV19, with D possibly matching TRBD2 (6 bases). This CDR3 has 15 amino acids. Looked up from germline, CDR1 is LNHDA and CDR2 is SQIVND (reference sequence). V lost 3 bases and J lost 7, with 16 bases in between. The CDR3 sequence is CASSMPLAPTNEQFF. For the CDR3, the DNA is TGTGCCAGTAGTATGCCCCTAGCGCCTACGAATGAGCAGTTCTTC.

The chain is built from TRBV23-1 and TRBJ2-5; the D call may be TRBD1 or TRBD2 (5 bases each). TRBV23-1 is classed as an ORF, of uncertain function. The CDR3 is 14 residues long. Between the trimmed V and J ends, which lost 7 bases and 2 bases, there was a span of 14 bases. The CDR3 is CASTPPGRQETQYF. The CDR3 DNA follows: TGCGCCAGCACCCCACCGGGACGGCAAGAGACCCAGTACTTC.

The gene calls are TRBV12-3 or TRBV12-4 and TRBJ1-1; weak D call: TRBD1 (6 bases). The CDR3 runs to 12 residues. Trimming cost V 5 bases and J 5 bases, with 9 bases left between them. The CDR3 sequence is CASSNGQTEAFF. CDR3 sequence (DNA): TGTGCCAGCAGTAATGGACAGACTGAAGCTTTCTTT.

The rearrangement uses TRBV11-2 and TRBJ1-4, with D perhaps matching TRBD1 (6 bases). Germline-derived CDR1 and CDR2 are SGHAT and FQNNGV. With 7 bases removed from V and 8 bases from J, the gap between germline ends came to 20 bases. The CDR3 loop spans 15 amino acids. In nucleotides, the CDR3 is TGTGCCAGCACCCAGGGGAGGGGGGCTGAGGAAAAACTGTTTTTT. It yields the protein CASTQGRGAEEKLFF. The variable domain in full, completed from reference TRBV11-2 and TRBJ1-4, reads EAGVAQSPRYKIIEKRQSVAFWCNPISGHATLYWYQQILGQGPKLLIQFQNNGVVDDSQLPKDRFSAERLKGVDSTLKIQPAKLEDSAVYLCASTQGRGAEEKLFFGSGTQLSVL.

The CDR3 DNA reads TGTGCCAGCAGGCACTGGGGGGAGACCCAGTACTTC. Its protein is CASRHWGETQYF. This chain uses TRBV6-5 with TRBJ2-5; D is possibly TRBD1 or TRBD2 (5 bases each). There are 12 residues in the CDR3. Germline V gives CDR1 MNHEY, CDR2 SVGAGI. V dropped 6 bases and J dropped 5 bases, with 10 bases sitting between them.

The chain recombines TRBV11-2 with TRBJ2-3, with TRBD1 as a possible D gene (5 bases). V was cut by 3 bases and J by 0 bases, with 10 bases left in between. The germline V gene has CDR1 SGHAT and CDR2 FQNNGV. CDR3 length: 15 residues. CDR3 amino acids: CASSFTRGSTDTQYF. CDR3 coding DNA: TGTGCCAGCAGCTTTACAAGGGGTAGCACAGATACGCAGTATTTT.